This is a list of T cell receptor beta chains from one sample in a study of blood T cell repertoires in COVID-19. The table came from immunoSEQ multiplex PCR; TCRdb's copy has only in-frame clones and leaves some out. This table has about 160,000 clones, over 65% appearing once. The sequencing sample was made of peripheral blood. These receptors all come from a man between 70 and 80 years old with acute or convalescent COVID-19. Each CDR3 is given with its conserved first and last residue. D genes are given only for firm matches. Some rows mark clone size as missing; the rest say once, few, many or name a class of expanded clone.

TRBJ2-3 | TRBD2 | once | TRBV2 | 17 | CASSEGRLAGGTDTQYF | TGTGCCAGCAGTGAAGGGCGACTAGCGGGGGGGACAGATACGCAGTATTTT
TRBJ2-1 | TRBD2 | once | TRBV5-1 | 15 | CASNGRGALRNEQFF | TGCGCCAGCAATGGGCGGGGGGCCCTCAGGAATGAGCAGTTCTTC
TRBJ2-5 | TRBD1 | . | TRBV19 | 14 | CASSITGERETQYF | TGTGCCAGTAGTATTACAGGGGAACGAGAGACCCAGTACTTC
TRBJ2-1 | TRBD2 | few | TRBV28 | 15 | CASSFFGTNRNEQFF | TGTGCCAGCAGTTTTTTCGGGACTAATCGCAATGAGCAGTTCTTC
TRBJ2-7 | . | . | TRBV28 | 14 | CATDRPDSPYEQYF | TGTGCCACCGATCGGCCCGACTCCCCGTACGAGCAGTACTTC
TRBJ2-5 | . | . | TRBV6-5 | 12 | CASGRDQETQYF | TGTGCCAGCGGCCGGGATCAAGAGACCCAGTACTTC
TRBJ1-5 | . | . | TRBV19 | 16 | CASRRDRYNSNQPQHF | TGTGCCAGTAGGAGAGACAGATATAATAGCAATCAGCCCCAGCATTTT
TRBJ2-2 | . | . | TRBV2 | 15 | CASIQGVRGTGELFF | TGTGCCAGCATCCAAGGGGTGCGGGGCACCGGGGAGCTGTTTTTT
TRBJ2-1 | TRBD1 | . | TRBV5-1 | 14 | CASSLAVGGQEQFF | TGCGCCAGCAGCTTGGCGGTAGGGGGACAGGAGCAGTTCTTC
TRBJ2-2 | TRBD1 | once | TRBV12-5 | 14 | CASGTGEGTGELFF | TGTGCTAGTGGGACAGGGGAAGGGACCGGGGAGCTGTTTTTT
TRBJ2-4 | . | few | TRBV6-1 | 13 | CASSEIQGNIQYF | TGTGCCAGCAGTGAAATCCAGGGGAACATTCAGTACTTC
TRBJ2-1 | . | once | TRBV4-1 | 13 | CASSQESGGQQFF | TGCGCCAGCAGCCAAGAGTCAGGGGGGCAGCAGTTCTTC
TRBJ2-7 | TRBD2 | once | TRBV6-1 | 16 | CASSATSAGYSYEQYF | TGTGCCAGCAGTGCCACTAGCGCGGGATACTCCTACGAGCAGTACTTC
TRBJ2-5 | TRBD1 | . | TRBV19 | 16 | CASSIRGRGPQETQYF | TGTGCCAGTAGTATAAGGGGGCGCGGGCCCCAAGAGACCCAGTACTTC